This T cell receptor (beta chain) was documented in a study of blood T cell repertoires in COVID-19. The V and J ends lost 7 bases and 0 bases respectively, with 10 bases between them. The germline V gene encodes CDR1 MNHEY and CDR2 SVGAGI. The CDR3 length is 14 residues. On this clone: Other nucleotide sequences from this sample produce the same CDR3.

Using immunoSEQ multiplex PCR, the repertoire was profiled, and TCRdb retains in-frame clones only, with some absent. The sample lists around 260,000 clones, about 86% occurring once. Source material: peripheral blood. The sequence was collected from a young man with active or convalescent COVID-19. This chain connects TRBV6-5 to TRBJ1-5; D remains unclear. The CDR3 DNA follows: TGTGCCAGCAACCCGGGATATAGCAATCAGCCCCAGCATTTT. Encoded protein: CASNPGYSNQPQHF.